What follows are 7 T cell receptor beta chains derived from one specimen sequenced in a study of response to subunit inactivated influenza vaccine. MiXCR was run by TCRdb on the RT-PCR reads, yielding one entry per CDR3 protein. The sample lists about 580,000 distinct CDR3 sequences; less than 15% were seen once. The sample was PBMCs from blood, taken about 11 days after vaccination. The receptor set was obtained from a man in his fifties or sixties who received an inactivated influenza vaccine.

This clonotype was picked up a small number of times. The rearrangement uses TRBV29-1 and TRBJ2-7; 10 bases line up with TRBD2. Germline loops: CDR1 SQVTM, CDR2 ANQGSEA. The trim removed 6 bases at V and 4 bases at J, leaving 6 bases unmatched. CDR3 length: 13 amino acids. Written as DNA, the CDR3 is TGCAGCGTGGCAAGCGGGAGGGGATACGAGCAGTACTTC. This codes for CSVASGRGYEQYF.

This clonotype was seen repeatedly, ten times or more. The chain joins TRBV20-1 to TRBJ2-1; maybe TRBD2 (7 bases). The germline CDR1 and CDR2 sequences are DFQATT and SNEGSKA (reference sequence). The CDR3 spans 15 residues. V shed 1 base and J shed 3 bases, with 13 bases lying between them. The CDR3 nucleotides read TGCAGTGCTAGAGTTGCGGGGGCATTCTACAATGAGCAGTTCTTC. It translates to CSARVAGAFYNEQFF.

This clonotype turned up a few times. The chain recombines TRBV2 with TRBJ2-7, with 8 bases lining up with TRBD1. V lost 7 bases and J lost 9; bases outside the gene matches: 23. This CDR3 region has 17 residues. Germline V CDR1 and CDR2: SNHLY, FYNNEI. The CDR3 spells CASIGPVHDRGSSGQYF. The CDR3 DNA is TGTGCCAGCATTGGTCCCGTCCACGACAGGGGAAGTTCTGGGCAGTACTTC.

The V and J genes are TRBV12-3 or TRBV12-4 and TRBJ2-5; D assignment may be TRBD1 or TRBD2 (5 bases each). Trimming cost V 3 bases and J 4 bases, with 9 bases left between them. The CDR3 has 13 amino acids. CDR3 nucleotide sequence: TGTGCCAGCAGTTTTGGGGGTTCAGAGACCCAGTACTTC. Translation: CASSFGGSETQYF.

The count of this clonotype is one. The chain links TRBV5-1 to TRBJ2-7; 7 nucleotides align to TRBD1. This CDR3 is built from 16 residues. Per germline, CDR1 SGHRS and CDR2 YFSETQ. With V trimmed by 0 bases and J by 6 bases, 12 bases remained unmatched. The CDR3 bases are TGCGCCAGCAGCTTGGCGTCGGGACAGTGGGTCTTCGAGCAGTACTTC. Translation gives CASSLASGQWVFEQYF.

Only a few counts were recorded for this clonotype. The chain is built from TRBV5-1 and TRBJ2-1; 11 bases map to TRBD1. V was pared by 3 bases and J by 7 bases, with 9 bases of the junction left unmatched. The CDR3 has 16 residues. The germline V gene has CDR1 SGHRS and CDR2 YFSETQ. CDR3 sequence: CASSWTGGSWGNEQFF. The CDR3 region has the DNA TGCGCCAGCAGCTGGACAGGGGGCTCTTGGGGGAATGAGCAGTTCTTC.

This clonotype was detected only a few times. V gene TRBV20-1 combines with J gene TRBJ2-5; tentative D call: TRBD2 (5 bases). CDR1 and CDR2 (germline): DFQATT, SNEGSKA (reference sequence). V gave up 0 bases and J gave up 2 bases, with 10 bases separating them. CDR3 length equals 14 residues. The CDR3 sequence is CSARDDERQETQYF. The CDR3 DNA reads as TGCAGTGCTAGAGATGACGAGCGGCAAGAGACCCAGTACTTC.